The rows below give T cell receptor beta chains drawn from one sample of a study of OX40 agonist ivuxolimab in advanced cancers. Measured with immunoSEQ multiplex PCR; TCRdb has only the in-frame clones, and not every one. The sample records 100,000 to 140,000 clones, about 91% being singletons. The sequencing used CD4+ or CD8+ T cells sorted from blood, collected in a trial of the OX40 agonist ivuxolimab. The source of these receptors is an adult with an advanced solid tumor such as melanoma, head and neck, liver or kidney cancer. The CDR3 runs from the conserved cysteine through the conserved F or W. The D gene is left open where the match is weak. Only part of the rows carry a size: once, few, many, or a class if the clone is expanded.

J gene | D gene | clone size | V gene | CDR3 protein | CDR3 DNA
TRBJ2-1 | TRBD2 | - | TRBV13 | CASSLEVEEGLAGLSSYNEQFF | TGTGCCAGCAGCTTAGAAGTCGAGGAGGGACTAGCGGGACTGAGCTCCTACAATGAGCAGTTCTTC
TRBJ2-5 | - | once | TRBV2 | CASSERGSETQYF | TGTGCCAGCAGTGAAAGAGGGTCGGAGACCCAGTACTTC
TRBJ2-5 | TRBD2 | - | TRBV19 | CASKRTSWGETQYF | TGTGCCAGTAAGCGGACTAGCTGGGGGGAGACCCAGTACTTC
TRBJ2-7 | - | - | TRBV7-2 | CASRSGKRLVRDEQYF | TGTGCCAGCAGGTCAGGGAAACGGCTAGTCAGGGACGAGCAGTACTTC
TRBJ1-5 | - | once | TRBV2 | CASSEAYRDQPQHF | TGTGCCAGCAGTGAAGCTTATCGGGATCAGCCCCAGCATTTT
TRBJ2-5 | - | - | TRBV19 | CASSIGKLWETQYF | TGTGCCAGTAGTATAGGAAAGCTCTGGGAGACCCAGTACTTC
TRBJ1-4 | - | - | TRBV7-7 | CASSLWGRVNEKLFF | TGTGCTAGCAGCTTATGGGGCAGGGTTAATGAAAAACTGTTTTTT
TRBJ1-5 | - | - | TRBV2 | CASSTPTGTANQPQHF | TGTGCCAGCAGTACTCCTACGGGGACTGCCAATCAGCCCCAGCATTTT
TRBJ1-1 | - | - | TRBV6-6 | CASSAPGNTEAFF | TGTGCCAGCAGCGCACCAGGCAACACTGAAGCTTTCTTT
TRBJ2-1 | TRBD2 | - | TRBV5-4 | CASSGGLGDEQFF | TGTGCCAGCAGCGGGGGACTAGGGGATGAGCAGTTCTTC
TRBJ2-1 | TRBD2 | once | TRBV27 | CASSSGLAATAPFFYNEQFF | TGTGCCAGCAGTTCGGGACTAGCGGCTACCGCCCCCTTTTTTTACAATGAGCAGTTCTTC
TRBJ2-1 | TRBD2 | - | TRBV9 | CASSVSRLAGYNEQFF | TGTGCCAGCAGCGTATCGCGACTAGCGGGTTACAATGAGCAGTTCTTC
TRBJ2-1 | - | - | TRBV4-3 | CASSQDRPGGESRGSYNEQFF | TGCGCCAGCAGCCAAGATCGCCCTGGGGGTGAGAGTAGAGGTTCCTACAATGAGCAGTTCTTC
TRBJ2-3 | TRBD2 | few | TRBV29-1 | CSVTTSGSSGDTQYF | TGCAGCGTCACGACTAGCGGGAGTTCCGGAGATACGCAGTATTTT
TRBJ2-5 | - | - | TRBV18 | CASSPGGGETQYF | TGTGCCAGCTCACCAGGAGGGGGAGAGACCCAGTACTTC
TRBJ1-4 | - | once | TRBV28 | CASGGGSYATNEKLFF | TGTGCCAGCGGAGGGGGGAGCTATGCAACTAATGAAAAACTGTTTTTT
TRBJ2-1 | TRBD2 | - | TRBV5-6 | CASSFEPSGRGNEQFF | TGTGCCAGCAGCTTCGAGCCTAGCGGGAGAGGCAATGAGCAGTTCTTC
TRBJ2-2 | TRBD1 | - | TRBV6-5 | CASSRTGGDTGELFF | TGTGCCAGCAGTCGGACAGGGGGCGACACCGGGGAGCTGTTTTTT
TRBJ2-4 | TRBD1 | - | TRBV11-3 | CASSPKIDRGNIQYF | TGTGCCAGCAGCCCAAAAATCGACAGGGGCAACATTCAGTACTTC
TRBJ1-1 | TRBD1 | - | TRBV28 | CASTNPGQGMDTEAFF | TGTGCCAGCACTAATCCGGGACAGGGTATGGACACTGAAGCTTTCTTT
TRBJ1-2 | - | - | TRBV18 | CASSPPRVSGYTF | TGTGCCAGCTCACCACCAAGAGTGTCCGGCTACACCTTC
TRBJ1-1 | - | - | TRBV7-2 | CASTPAGVTEAFF | TGTGCCAGCACCCCCGCGGGGGTGACTGAAGCTTTCTTT
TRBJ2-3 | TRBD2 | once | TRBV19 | CASSMGGDSTDTQYF | TGTGCCAGTAGTATGGGGGGGGATAGCACAGATACGCAGTATTTT
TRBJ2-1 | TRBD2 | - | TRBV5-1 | CASSLEGLAGAPYNEQFF | TGCGCCAGCAGCTTGGAGGGACTAGCGGGCGCGCCTTACAATGAGCAGTTCTTC